The rows below give T cell receptor beta chains drawn from one sample of a study of blood T cells in healthy people across ages. One entry per CDR3 protein, called by TCRdb with MiXCR from the 5' RACE reads. This sample has 850,000 to 1,000,000 distinct CDR3 sequences, with roughly 50% found just once. Sample: blood. These receptors all come from a man aged 25 to 40 in good health. Both conserved end residues are part of each CDR3. D genes are given only for firm matches. Only some rows state a clone size, as once, few, many or a class for expanded clones.

V gene	D gene	clone size	CDR3 length	J gene	CDR3 DNA	CDR3 protein
TRBV5-1	-	once	14	TRBJ2-7	TGCGCCAGCAGCTTACGGGGGAGCACCTACGAGCAGTACTTC	CASSLRGSTYEQYF
TRBV3-1	-	-	16	TRBJ1-2	TGTGCCAGCAGCCAAGAGGCCGTGGGGGGGCTCTATGGCTACACCTTC	CASSQEAVGGLYGYTF
TRBV7-2	-	-	16	TRBJ2-6	TGTGCCAGCAGCTTTGGAGGTCCATCTGGGGCCAACGTCCTGACTTTC	CASSFGGPSGANVLTF
TRBV12-5	-	-	12	TRBJ2-1	TGTGCTAGTGGTTCCGGCTGGAATGAGCAGTTCTTC	CASGSGWNEQFF
TRBV5-1	-	-	14	TRBJ1-1	TGCGCCAGCAGCGTGGGCGGGGGCACCCTTGAAGCTTTCTTT	CASSVGGGTLEAFF
TRBV28	TRBD2	few	14	TRBJ2-4	TGTGCCAGCAGCCGGCGGGGGGGGTTAAACATTCAGTACTTC	CASSRRGGLNIQYF
TRBV4-1	-	once	14	TRBJ2-7	TGCGCCAGCAGCCAAGGATTCTCGACCTACGAGCAGTACTTC	CASSQGFSTYEQYF
TRBV6-5	-	-	17	TRBJ2-3	TGTGCCAGCAGTTACAGAACCCTAGCCCGTGGTGTAGATACGCAGTATTTT	CASSYRTLARGVDTQYF
TRBV7-3	TRBD2	-	17	TRBJ2-3	TGTGCCAGCAGCTTGCGGGCGAGCGGGGGAGACACAGATACGCAGTATTTT	CASSLRASGGDTDTQYF
TRBV10-3	-	few	15	TRBJ2-4	TGTGCCATCAGTGAGTCCGAGCTATTGGAAAACATTCAGTACTTC	CAISESELLENIQYF
TRBV6-2/TRBV6-3	-	-	17	TRBJ2-1	TGTGCCAGCAGTTATATAGCTGAAGTGCTCTCCGGCAATGAGCAGTTATTC	CASSYIAEVLSGNEQLF
TRBV12-3/TRBV12-4	-	-	15	TRBJ2-3	TGTGCCAGCAGCAGGCGAGGGCCTAGCACAGATACGCAGTATTTT	CASSRRGPSTDTQYF
TRBV11-2	-	-	14	TRBJ2-1	TGTGCCAGCAGCCCAGAGGTAGCGGACAATGAGCAGTTCTTC	CASSPEVADNEQFF
TRBV11-2	-	few	13	TRBJ2-5	TGTGCCAGCAGCTCGACGGCGGGAGAGACCCAGTACTTC	CASSSTAGETQYF
TRBV4-3	-	-	13	TRBJ1-2	TGCGCCAGCAGCCAAGATGCGGGAGGGGGCTACACCTTC	CASSQDAGGGYTF
TRBV10-3	TRBD2	many	15	TRBJ2-1	TGTGCCATCAGTGACTCTAGCGGGGTTTACAATGAGCAGTTCTTC	CAISDSSGVYNEQFF
TRBV11-2	-	-	15	TRBJ1-2	TGTGCCAGCAGCTTTCCCACCGACAATCACTGTGGCTACACCTTC	CASSFPTDNHCGYTF
TRBV7-2	-	-	14	TRBJ2-7	TGTGCCAGCAGCTTAGCTCCAACGGACTACGAGCAGTACTTC	CASSLAPTDYEQYF
TRBV6-2/TRBV6-3	TRBD2	few	15	TRBJ2-1	TGTGCCAGCAGTTACGCGACTAGCGGGGGCAATGAGCAGTTCTTC	CASSYATSGGNEQFF
TRBV10-3	TRBD1	-	16	TRBJ2-1	TGTGCCATCAGTGAGTCGGGACAGGGGAACTACAATGAGCAGTTCTTC	CAISESGQGNYNEQFF
TRBV5-1	TRBD1	few	14	TRBJ2-1	TGCGCCAGCAGCCTAGACAGGGGGAGGGTTGAGCAGTTCTTC	CASSLDRGRVEQFF
TRBV5-6	-	-	15	TRBJ1-6	TGTGCCAGCAGCTTGGGGGTGACTAATAATTCACCCCTCCACTTT	CASSLGVTNNSPLHF
TRBV2	TRBD1	few	17	TRBJ2-7	TGTGCCAGCGTGACAGCGCTACAGGGGGAAAGCTCCTACGAGCAGTACTTC	CASVTALQGESSYEQYF
TRBV5-6	-	-	15	TRBJ1-2	TGTGCCAGCAGCAGGACAGCCATCACCAACTATGGCTACACCTTC	CASSRTAITNYGYTF
TRBV7-2	-	many	16	TRBJ2-1	TGTGCCAGCAGCTTCGACCGGGACATCACCTACAATGAGCAGTTCTTC	CASSFDRDITYNEQFF
TRBV28	TRBD1	-	13	TRBJ1-6	TGTGCCAGCAGTAACACGGGACAGGCACCCCTCCACTTT	CASSNTGQAPLHF
TRBV2	TRBD1	-	13	TRBJ1-2	TGTGCCAGCAGTGAGGACAGGACCTATGGCTGCACCTTC	CASSEDRTYGCTF
TRBV6-5	-	many	15	TRBJ2-3	TGTGCCAGCAGAGCCGGGACGGGGAGCACAGATACGCAGTATTTT	CASRAGTGSTDTQYF